A single sample is the source of the 2 T cell receptor beta chains below, sequenced in a study of cytomegalovirus exposure and HLA in healthy donors. PCR used 60 Vbeta primers and 13 Jbeta primers. Assay used: immunoSEQ multiplex PCR; TCRdb lists only in-frame clones, some missing. The table records nearly 100,000 clones, around 69% of them present only once. Input material: PBMCs. The receptors were sampled from a woman between 55 and 75 years old in good health and CMV-seropositive.

The chain couples TRBV15 to TRBJ2-7, with a weak D call TRBD2 (6 bases). There are 12 residues in the CDR3. V was clipped by 0 bases and J by 9 bases, with 9 bases between them. From germline, CDR1 is LNHNV and CDR2 YYDKDF (reference sequence). CDR3 region: CATSRDVEGQYF. CDR3 bases: TGTGCCACCAGCAGAGATGTGGAGGGGCAGTACTTC.

This chain links TRBV6-5 with TRBJ2-1; the match to TRBD2 covers 10 bases. Trimming took 5 bases from V and 10 from J; bases not matched to a gene: 11. This CDR3 is 15 amino acids long. CDR1 is MNHEY and CDR2 is SVGAGI in the germline V gene. The CDR3 reads CASSTPLLAGSEQFF. DNA for the CDR3: TGTGCCAGCAGTACCCCGTTACTAGCGGGAAGCGAGCAGTTCTTC.